This T cell receptor beta chain was sequenced for a study of T cells after yellow fever vaccination. CDR3 length equals 13 residues. The J segment lost 11 bases and the V segment lost 3 bases, leaving 6 bases of the junction unmatched. Germline assignment: CDR1 MGHRA and CDR2 YSYEKL. TCRdb redid the calling of the 5' RACE reads with MiXCR, one entry per CDR3 protein. The data contain some 350,000 distinct CDR3 sequences, around 4.1% of them seen just once; the ten biggest clones take up less than 25%. This clonotype was recorded a few times. Sequenced here: PBMCs, sampled 5 days after the yellow fever booster vaccination. This rearrangement joins TRBV4-1 to TRBJ1-5; 8 nucleotides match TRBD1. The TCR originated in a man aged 18 to 29 who received the YFV17D yellow fever vaccine. The CDR3 sequence is CASSHRDRGAQHF. DNA for the CDR3: TGCGCCAGCAGCCACCGCGACAGGGGAGCCCAGCATTTT.